The TCR beta chain described here comes from a study of T cell repertoires in cytomegalovirus infection. Study-level background: It was the public TCR beta signatures that indicated both CMV infection and matching HLA type.

Of note for this clonotype: Its specificity is not known.

Germline CDR1 reads SGHVS; CDR2 reads FQNEAQ. J gave up 1 base and V 1 base, and 4 bases lay outside the gene matches. CDR3 length equals 16 residues. TCRdb itself ran the reads through MiXCR, one entry per CDR3 protein. Among approximately 70,000 distinct CDR3 sequences listed, 20% to 25% were seen once. This chain uses TRBV7-8 with TRBJ2-7; 10 positions match TRBD1. The receptor was derived from a human donor in good health (CMV status not recorded). Some clones in this sample may be carry-over from other donors' samples. Sequenced material: CD8+ T cells from cultured PBMCs, taken from culture after CMV antigen stimulation. DNA for the CDR3: TGTGCCAGCAGCTTAGGAGGGGACAGGGGTTCCTACGAGCAGTACTTC. This sequence encodes CASSLGGDRGSYEQYF.